This T cell receptor (beta chain) was sequenced for a study of CD8+ T cells in alopecia areata. Treatment of the sample: oral pan-JAK inhibitor, 5-10 mg twice daily. Samples from alopecia areata patients were lesional scalp punch biopsies and peripheral blood. Overall study results and limits: TCRs were shared less clearly across patients than in mice, possibly for HLA-related reasons. Scalp clonality, together with expanded CD8+ clones among the top 100, fell significantly with tofacitinib. Researchers say the link of baseline CD8+ expansion to response remains uncertain, with one nonresponder.

Reverse transcribed after extraction, RNA yielded cDNA as the sequencing template. Measured with immunoSEQ multiplex PCR; TCRdb has only the in-frame clones, and not every one. The table shows roughly 98,000 clones, with 60% to 75% occurring only once. This clone was counted only a few times. The antigen is unknown. Sequencing was performed on CD8+ T cells sorted from blood, taken at week 4, from a patient treated with tofacitinib. The clonotype was recovered from a human donor with alopecia areata.

The CDR3 is CASSYATGLEQFF. CDR3 DNA: TGTGCCAGCAGTTACGCAACAGGACTAGAGCAGTTCTTC. The V and J genes are TRBV6-5 and TRBJ2-1; TRBD2 might be the D (6 bases). Trimming pared 2 bases from V and 10 bases from J, leaving 12 bases between. Germline V gene sequence: CDR1 MNHEY, CDR2 SVGAGI. The CDR3 contains 13 residues.